The 24 T cell receptor beta chains listed next were all sequenced from one sample in a study of CD8 T cells in ankylosing spondylitis. Whole-study findings and limits: One TCR beta motif, made up of about 8 highly homologous variants, appeared characteristic of ankylosing spondylitis blood.

No antigen has been identified for these receptors. TCRdb re-derived calls from the 5' RACE reads in MiXCR, one entry per CDR3 protein. Altogether about 750,000 distinct CDR3 sequences are present, 15% to 20% being singletons, with the ten largest covering roughly a fifth. The sequencing input was blood, either unsorted or a sorted T cell fraction (not recorded which). These receptors originate from a male donor with ankylosing spondylitis.

The chain employs TRBV27 and TRBJ2-6; D is unresolved. Germline V CDR1 and CDR2: MNHEY, SMNVEV (reference sequence). The CDR3 is made up of 14 amino acids. Trimming took off 8 bases at V and 1 base at J, with 9 bases between the two ends. The CDR3 DNA reads as TGTGCCAGCTGCGTAGGGTCTGGGGCCAACGTCCTGACTTTC. Translation gives CASCVGSGANVLTF.

This clonotype was found a few times. This chain uses TRBV5-1 with TRBJ2-2; TRBD1 matches 7 bases. The CDR3 runs 16 residues. Germline lookup yields CDR1 SGHRS and CDR2 YFSETQ. V gave up 4 bases and J gave up 0 bases; unmatched junction bases: 6. The CDR3 is CASSLSGQTNTGELFF. The CDR3 DNA follows: TGCGCCAGCAGCCTCTCGGGACAGACGAACACCGGGGAGCTGTTTTTT.

Only a few counts were recorded for this clonotype. V is TRBV5-6 and J is TRBJ2-7, with 8 bases aligning to TRBD1. V shed 4 bases and J 3 bases; nucleotides not matched to a gene: 6. This CDR3 region has 14 residues. Per germline, CDR1 SGHDT and CDR2 YYEEEE. CDR3 sequence reads: CASSRTGRNYEQYF. CDR3 sequence (DNA): TGTGCCAGCAGCCGGACAGGGAGGAACTACGAGCAGTACTTC.

The gene calls are TRBV24-1 and TRBJ2-7; D is undetermined. The CDR3 is 15 amino acids. CDR1 is KGHDR and CDR2 is SFDVKD in the germline V gene. V was shortened by 5 bases and J by 0 bases, with 13 bases between the two germline ends. CDR3 bases: TGTGCCACCAGTGCTTGGGCAGGCAGCTCCTACGAGCAGTACTTC. Translating gives CATSAWAGSSYEQYF.

This clonotype was observed at least ten times. The chain joins TRBV20-1 to TRBJ2-7; D gene uncertain. CDR3 size: 12 residues. Germline values: CDR1 DFQATT, CDR2 SNEGSKA (reference sequence). Trimming pared 1 base from V and 2 bases from J, leaving 6 bases between. The CDR3 DNA sequence: TGCAGTGCTAGAGGAATGACCTACGAGCAGTACTTC. This gives the protein CSARGMTYEQYF.

This clonotype was counted between two and nine times. The gene calls are TRBV30 and TRBJ1-5; D is undetermined. V was shortened by 4 bases and J by 7 bases, with 11 bases between the two germline ends. The CDR3 contains 12 residues. The germline gives CDR1 GTSNPN, CDR2 SVGIG (reference sequence). CDR3 in amino acids: CAWNVVSQPQHF. As DNA, the CDR3 is TGTGCCTGGAATGTTGTGAGCCAGCCCCAGCATTTT.

This chain links TRBV2 with TRBJ1-5; 8 bases align to TRBD1. The CDR3 has 14 residues. The ends lost 5 bases at V and 7 bases at J; junction bases unmatched: 7. Germline values: CDR1 SNHLY, CDR2 FYNNEI. The CDR3 region has the DNA TGTGCCAGCAGTTGGACAGGGCGGGAGCAGCCCCAGCATTTT. It yields the protein CASSWTGREQPQHF.

The gene calls are TRBV20-1 and TRBJ2-5, with 10 positions matching TRBD2. With 6 bases clipped from V and 2 bases from J, the junction kept 6 bases outside the gene matches. This CDR3 is 14 amino acids long. Germline V gives CDR1 DFQATT, CDR2 SNEGSKA (reference sequence). DNA of the CDR3: TGCAGTGCCGAGCTAGCGGGGGTACAAGAGACCCAGTACTTC. This translates into CSAELAGVQETQYF.

The table lists this clonotype with a few counts. The chain carries TRBV20-1 and TRBJ2-1; D possibly corresponds to TRBD1 (8 bases). CDR1 DFQATT and CDR2 SNEGSKA come from the germline V gene (reference sequence). This CDR3 comprises 13 residues. With 5 bases removed from V and 4 bases from J, the gap between germline ends came to 12 bases. The CDR3 spells CSAPQGGYNEQFF. The CDR3 DNA sequence: TGCAGTGCTCCACAGGGGGGGTACAATGAGCAGTTCTTC.

This sequence joins TRBV7-3 and TRBJ1-1; D not certain. Germline-derived CDR1 and CDR2 are SGHTA and FQGTGA. The V end lost 3 bases, the J end lost 2 bases, and 7 bases lay between the germline ends. The CDR3 runs to 13 residues. The CDR3 spells CASSLSDNTEAFF. In nucleotides, the CDR3 is TGTGCCAGCAGCTTGAGCGATAACACTGAAGCTTTCTTT.

CDR3 region: CASSLVQGAADTQYF. The DNA for the CDR3 is TGTGCCAGCAGTTTAGTCCAGGGGGCCGCAGATACGCAGTATTTT. This rearrangement joins TRBV12-3 or TRBV12-4 to TRBJ2-3; TRBD1 aligns across 8 bases. V trimming: 1 base; J trimming: 4 bases; junction bases outside the gene matches: 4. The CDR3 is 15 amino acids.

The table lists this clonotype with many counts. This chain uses TRBV20-1 with TRBJ1-2; 7 nucleotides line up with TRBD1. The CDR3 has 12 residues. With V trimmed by 7 bases and J by 3 bases, 5 bases remained unmatched. The V gene's germline CDR1 is DFQATT and CDR2 SNEGSKA (reference sequence). This CDR3 reads CSGQGGDYGYTF. The CDR3 DNA reads as TGCAGTGGACAGGGTGGGGACTATGGCTACACCTTC.

This clonotype was recorded a few times. This rearrangement joins TRBV4-1 to TRBJ2-5; D gene unclear. The germline gives CDR1 MGHRA, CDR2 YSYEKL. This CDR3 is built from 15 residues. V gave up 0 bases and J gave up 5 bases, with 13 bases separating them. CDR3 in amino acids: CASSQDPTLTETQYF. CDR3 DNA: TGCGCCAGCAGCCAAGATCCGACTCTCACGGAGACCCAGTACTTC.

Ten or more counts support this clonotype. The CDR3 DNA sequence: TGTGCCATCAGTGGAGGGTTAGATACGCAGTATTTT. It yields the protein CAISGGLDTQYF. The chain uses TRBV10-3 and TRBJ2-3, with D possibly matching TRBD2 (5 bases). V was pared by 4 bases and J by 5 bases, with 7 bases between. Germline V gives CDR1 ENHRY, CDR2 SYGVKD. The CDR3 contains 12 residues.

This chain joins TRBV30 and TRBJ2-1; D remains unclear. Germline values: CDR1 GTSNPN, CDR2 SVGIG (reference sequence). This CDR3 is built from 13 residues. The ends were cut back, 3 bases at V and 3 bases at J, with 9 bases in the middle. CDR3 in amino acids: CAWSEKDYNEQFF. The DNA for the CDR3 is TGTGCCTGGAGCGAGAAAGACTACAATGAGCAGTTCTTC.

The table lists this clonotype with many counts. The chain links TRBV5-1 to TRBJ1-5; D may be TRBD1 (5 bases). The germline CDR1 and CDR2 sequences are SGHRS and YFSETQ. CDR3 length: 15 amino acids. V gave up 0 bases and J gave up 2 bases, with 9 bases separating them. The DNA for the CDR3 is TGCGCCAGCAGCTTGGGAGGGGCACGCAATCAGCCCCAGCATTTT. Translation gives CASSLGGARNQPQHF.

This chain connects TRBV24-1 to TRBJ1-2; D ambiguous. The V and J ends lost 8 bases and 4 bases respectively, with 7 bases between them. The CDR3 extends over 11 amino acids. Per germline, CDR1 KGHDR and CDR2 SFDVKD. CDR3 bases: TGTGCCACCACCAAAAGCTATGGCTACACCTTC. Protein: CATTKSYGYTF.

There are a few counts of this clonotype. The genes are TRBV9 and TRBJ1-3; 8 bases are shared with TRBD1. With V trimmed by 3 bases and J by 4 bases, 6 bases remained unmatched. Germline CDR1 is SGDLS and CDR2 is YYNGEE. There are 15 residues in the CDR3. Here the CDR3 DNA reads TGTGCCAGCAGCGCCTCGACAGGGGCCGGAAACACCATATATTTT. Encoded protein: CASSASTGAGNTIYF.

The chain combines TRBV7-2 with TRBJ1-1, with D possibly TRBD1 on 6 matching bases. The CDR3 is 14 amino acids. The germline gives CDR1 SGHTA, CDR2 FQGNSA. V lost 4 bases and J lost 5, with 14 bases in between. In DNA, the CDR3 is TGTGCCAGCAGCTCCCAGGGGATGGGGACTGAAGCTTTCTTT. Its protein product is CASSSQGMGTEAFF.

The chain combines TRBV7-8 with TRBJ1-2; 8 bases line up with TRBD1. The CDR3 contains 14 residues. V dropped 5 bases and J dropped 0; count of bases not matched to a gene: 2. Per germline, CDR1 SGHVS and CDR2 FQNEAQ. The CDR3 sequence is CASSRTGPNYGYTF. CDR3 nucleotides: TGTGCCAGCAGCCGGACAGGGCCTAACTATGGCTACACCTTC. The full variable domain, with the rest looked up from reference TRBV7-8 and TRBJ1-2, is GAGVSQSPRYKVAKRGQDVALRCDPISGHVSLFWYQQALGQGPEFLTYFQNEAQLDKSGLPSDRFFAERPEGSVSTLKIQRTQQEDSAVYLCASSRTGPNYGYTFGSGTRLTVV.

This clonotype was counted a few times. The V call is TRBV12-3 or TRBV12-4, the J call TRBJ2-2; no definite D call. The CDR3 is 13 residues long. The ends were cut back, 8 bases at V and 6 bases at J, with 13 bases in the middle. The CDR3 loop is CASGNHGPGELFF. The CDR3 DNA sequence: TGTGCCAGCGGAAATCACGGACCCGGGGAGCTGTTTTTT.

This clonotype has just a few counts. V gene TRBV5-1 combines with J gene TRBJ1-6, with 12 bases lining up with TRBD1. Trimming at V came to 3 bases and at J to 7 bases, leaving 2 bases not matched to a gene. The CDR3 is made up of 15 amino acids. Germline CDR1 and CDR2: SGHRS and YFSETQ. As DNA, the CDR3 is TGCGCCAGCAGCTGGGGACAGGGGGCAAATTCACCCCTCCACTTT. It translates to CASSWGQGANSPLHF.

This clonotype was found a few times. J is TRBJ2-5 and V is TRBV7-9; 7 bases agree with TRBD1. Losses at the gene ends were 2 bases for V and 1 base for J; bases not matched to a gene: 10. The CDR3 covers 17 residues. CDR1 SEHNR and CDR2 FQNEAQ come from the germline V gene (reference sequence). CDR3 protein: CASSLKPLDRFQETQYF. The CDR3 DNA sequence: TGTGCCAGCAGCTTAAAACCCCTGGACAGGTTCCAAGAGACCCAGTACTTC.

Only a few counts were recorded for this clonotype. This sequence joins TRBV4-1 and TRBJ2-2, with 10 bases matching TRBD2. Trimming cost V 4 bases and J 6 bases; bases outside gene matches: 5. The CDR3 runs 15 residues. In germline, CDR1 is MGHRA, CDR2 YSYEKL. The CDR3 bases are TGCGCCAGCAGCCCTAGCGGGAGTGGTTCCGGGGAGCTGTTTTTT. It encodes CASSPSGSGSGELFF.